This passage covers 15 T cell receptor beta chains from one sample sequenced in a study of immune evolution from preneoplasia to lung adenocarcinoma. The assay was immunoSEQ multiplex PCR, and TCRdb's table has in-frame clones only and misses some. The sample shows about 41,000 clones, approximately 79% of them seen only once. Sequences were obtained from FFPE invasive lung adenocarcinoma tissue. The receptors come from a person aged 55 to 75 with lung adenocarcinoma.

This clone showed up just a few times. The chain joins TRBV19 to TRBJ2-7; TRBD1 matches at 9 bases. CDR3 size: 14 residues. Germline values: CDR1 LNHDA, CDR2 SQIVND (reference sequence). The V and J ends lost 7 bases and 2 bases, in that order; junction bases with no gene match: 6. This chain's CDR3 is CASTSGTGTYEQYF. CDR3 nucleotides: TGTGCCAGTACCTCCGGGACAGGGACCTACGAGCAGTACTTC.

V gene TRBV28 combines with J gene TRBJ1-5; D not certain. From germline, CDR1 is MDHEN and CDR2 SYDVKM. The germline V and J ends were trimmed by 2 bases and 3 bases, with 8 bases remaining between them. This CDR3 is 14 amino acids long. The CDR3, as DNA: TGTGCCAGCAGTTTAACCGGGCTCAATCAGCCCCAGCATTTT. Encoded protein: CASSLTGLNQPQHF.

The chain employs TRBV11-2 and TRBJ2-3, with D perhaps being TRBD1 or TRBD2 (5 bases each). Trimming removed 5 bases at V and 0 bases at J, with 15 bases between. Looked up from germline, CDR1 is SGHAT and CDR2 is FQNNGV. The CDR3 has 16 residues. CDR3 coding DNA: TGTGCCAGCAGCGTAACCGGGACCCTGAGCACAGATACGCAGTATTTT. Protein sequence: CASSVTGTLSTDTQYF.

CDR3 sequence reads: CASSQDPSEFNEQFF. The CDR3 coding sequence is TGTGCCAGCAGCCAAGATCCTAGCGAGTTCAATGAGCAGTTCTTC. This rearrangement joins TRBV4-2 to TRBJ2-1; maybe TRBD2 (6 bases). Trimming removed 0 bases at V and 6 bases at J, with 12 bases between. The CDR3 length is 15 residues. The germline V gene encodes CDR1 LGHNA and CDR2 YNFKEQ.

The chain recombines TRBV7-9 with TRBJ2-5; 7 positions match TRBD2. This CDR3 spans 14 amino acids. V shed 3 bases and J 4 bases; nucleotides not matched to a gene: 5. Germline V lookup: CDR1 SEHNR, CDR2 FQNEAQ (reference sequence). The CDR3 reads CASSFALAGETQYF. CDR3 bases: TGTGCCAGCAGCTTCGCTTTAGCGGGAGAGACCCAGTACTTC. The full variable domain, rest sourced from reference TRBV7-9 and TRBJ2-5, is DTGVSQNPRHKITKRGQNVTFRCDPISEHNRLYWYRQTLGQGPEFLTYFQNEAQLEKSRLLSDRFSAERPKGSFSTLEIQRTEQGDSAMYLCASSFALAGETQYFGPGTRLLVL.

V is TRBV4-1 and J is TRBJ2-3; 9 positions agree with TRBD2. J gave up 5 bases and V 1 base, and 7 bases lay outside the gene matches. The CDR3 contains 16 residues. Germline V lookup: CDR1 MGHRA, CDR2 YSYEKL. The CDR3 DNA sequence: TGCGCCAGCAGCCAAGGTTATAGCGGGAGTGGAGATACGCAGTATTTT. This encodes CASSQGYSGSGDTQYF.

This chain connects TRBV28 to TRBJ1-2, with 7 bases fitting TRBD1. CDR3 length: 14 amino acids. Trimming at V came to 6 bases and at J to 3 bases, leaving 7 bases not matched to a gene. In germline, CDR1 is MDHEN, CDR2 SYDVKM. CDR3 nucleotides: TGTGCCAGCAGCCTGACAGGGCGGCACTATGGCTACACCTTC. The encoded protein is CASSLTGRHYGYTF.

This clone appeared a single time. The V gene is TRBV2, the J gene TRBJ1-3; D unresolved. Germline loops: CDR1 SNHLY, CDR2 FYNNEI. The CDR3 sequence is 16 residues long. V shed 5 bases and J shed 0 bases, with 14 bases lying between them. The CDR3 coding sequence is TGTGCCAGCAGTTATCTCAGTCCCCTCTCTGGAAACACCATATATTTT. Its protein is CASSYLSPLSGNTIYF.

J is TRBJ1-5 and V is TRBV2; 8 bases match TRBD1. The ends lost 6 bases at V and 7 bases at J; junction bases unmatched: 11. Germline CDR1 and CDR2: SNHLY and FYNNEI. This CDR3 comprises 15 residues. CDR3 nucleotides: TGTGCCAGCAGGGGAGCGACAGGGGCTGGCCAGCCCCAGCATTTT. Its translation is CASRGATGAGQPQHF.

Here the CDR3 reads CASSYGGGYTF. As DNA, the CDR3 is TGTGCCAGCAGTTACGGCGGGGGCTACACCTTC. The chain uses TRBV6-5 and TRBJ1-2; unclear D gene. Per germline, CDR1 MNHEY and CDR2 SVGAGI. The CDR3 extends over 11 amino acids. Between the trimmed V and J ends, which lost 2 bases and 8 bases, there was a span of 6 bases.

The chain recombines TRBV5-6 with TRBJ1-2, with D hard to call. V shed 4 bases and J shed 7 bases, with 11 bases lying between them. The CDR3 consists of 12 residues. The V gene's germline CDR1 is SGHDT and CDR2 YYEEEE. The CDR3 sequence: CASSRRTSGYTF. The CDR3 DNA reads TGTGCCAGCAGCCGTCGGACTTCTGGCTACACCTTC.

This chain links TRBV27 with TRBJ2-2, with D possibly called TRBD1 or TRBD2 (5 bases each). Germline values: CDR1 MNHEY, CDR2 SMNVEV (reference sequence). Trimming stripped 4 bases from V and 8 bases from J, with 11 bases between. CDR3 size: 13 residues. CDR3 in DNA: TGTGCCAGCAGTTCGGGACCCGGGGGGGAGCTGTTTTTT. It codes for CASSSGPGGELFF.

The gene calls are TRBV6-1 and TRBJ1-5; 7 nucleotides agree with TRBD1. Trimming took 9 bases from V and 4 from J; bases not matched to a gene: 6. Germline-derived CDR1 and CDR2 are MNHNS and SASEGT. The CDR3 sequence is 13 residues long. Here the CDR3 reads CARATGPNQPQHF. The CDR3 DNA sequence: TGTGCCAGGGCGACAGGGCCGAATCAGCCCCAGCATTTT.

The chain uses TRBV20-1 and TRBJ2-3; the D is unclear. V dropped 4 bases and J dropped 6 bases, with 8 bases sitting between them. The CDR3 has 11 amino acids. Germline loops: CDR1 DFQATT, CDR2 SNEGSKA (reference sequence). The CDR3 DNA is TGCAGTGCTACCCTAGGGGATACGCAGTATTTT. It specifies CSATLGDTQYF.

V is TRBV2 and J is TRBJ1-5; D not resolved. Germline V CDR1 and CDR2: SNHLY, FYNNEI. The CDR3 contains 13 residues. V lost 5 bases and J 1 base, leaving 6 bases between the germline ends. The CDR3 coding sequence is TGTGCCAGCAGTACCGACAGCAATCAGCCCCAGCATTTT. This codes for CASSTDSNQPQHF.